The 18 T cell receptor beta chains below all came from one sample that was sequenced in a study of fetal regulatory T cell absence and autoimmunity (dated by TCRdb to the late 2010s). Receptor amplification or capture employed the immunoSEQ multiplex PCR assay. TCRdb retrieved this table from immuneACCESS and kept in-frame rearrangements only. Not all clones are present; in checked studies, unresolved V genes account for under half, and no reason is known for the remainder. Here the sample has 95,000 to 100,000 clones; about two thirds occur a single time. The ten most abundant clones make up roughly 2% of the sample. The sample consisted of pancreas tissue. These receptors were collected from a male donor with IPEX syndrome.

This clone came up once. The V call is TRBV5-6, the J call TRBJ1-1; D might be TRBD1 (5 bases). Trimming shortened V by 0 bases and J by 2 bases, and 14 bases separated the two germline ends. CDR1 SGHDT and CDR2 YYEEEE come from the germline V gene. There are 16 residues in the CDR3. CDR3 region: CASSLVIRRDNTEAFF. CDR3 sequence (DNA): TGTGCCAGCAGCTTGGTAATTAGAAGGGACAACACTGAAGCTTTCTTT.

The chain couples TRBV5-1 to TRBJ1-5, with TRBD1 as a possible D gene (5 bases). The length of the CDR3 is 14 residues. V was trimmed by 9 bases and J by 0 bases, leaving 13 bases between them. CDR1 is SGHRS, CDR2 YFSETQ, per germline. The chain's CDR3 is CAIGDGCSNQPQHF. The CDR3 nucleotides are TGCGCCATTGGGGACGGGTGTAGCAATCAGCCCCAGCATTTT. The full variable domain, completed using reference TRBV5-1 and TRBJ1-5, is KAGVTQTPRYLIKTRGQQVTLSCSPISGHRSVSWYQQTPGQGLQFLFEYFSETQRNKGNFPGRFSGRQFSNSRSEMNVSTLELGDSALYLCAIGDGCSNQPQHFGDGTRLSIL.

This clone was observed once. This chain uses TRBV6-5 with TRBJ1-2; maybe TRBD1 (6 bases). The CDR3 spans 16 residues. Germline CDR1 MNHEY, CDR2 SVGAGI. Deletions cut 0 bases from V and 7 bases from J, with 18 bases between. The DNA of the CDR3 is TGTGCCAGCAGTTACTCCACGACAGGTCAAGAGGGTGGCTACACCTTC. Translating it yields CASSYSTTGQEGGYTF.

This chain joins TRBV19 and TRBJ2-1; D ambiguous. Germline CDR1 and CDR2: LNHDA and SQIVND (reference sequence). The CDR3 is made up of 11 amino acids. Trimming shortened V by 3 bases and J by 9 bases, and 6 bases separated the two germline ends. The CDR3 region has the DNA TGTGCCAGTAGTATCCCGGGTGAGCAGTTCTTC. Translation: CASSIPGEQFF.

The chain recombines TRBV5-1 with TRBJ2-7, with TRBD1 identical over 8 bases. Germline V CDR1 and CDR2: SGHRS, YFSETQ. After removal of 0 bases from V and 3 bases from J, the junction contained 5 bases not matched to a gene. The CDR3 length is 15 residues. As DNA, the CDR3 is TGCGCCAGCAGCTTGGGAGCGGACAGGGTCTACGAGCAGTACTTC. This codes for CASSLGADRVYEQYF. The full variable domain, its missing parts supplied by reference TRBV5-1 and TRBJ2-7, is KAGVTQTPRYLIKTRGQQVTLSCSPISGHRSVSWYQQTPGQGLQFLFEYFSETQRNKGNFPGRFSGRQFSNSRSEMNVSTLELGDSALYLCASSLGADRVYEQYFGPGTRLTVT.

The CDR3 spells CASSITPATSGGAETQYF. The CDR3 coding sequence is TGTGCCAGTAGTATAACCCCTGCGACTAGCGGGGGGGCTGAGACCCAGTACTTC. V usage is TRBV19 and J usage is TRBJ2-5; 14 bases are a match to TRBD2. Trimming cost V 2 bases and J 5 bases; bases outside gene matches: 10. Germline loops: CDR1 LNHDA, CDR2 SQIVND (reference sequence). The CDR3 is 18 residues long.

V and J are TRBV4-2 and TRBJ2-1, with 11 bases fitting TRBD2. This CDR3 region has 15 residues. Germline V gene data show CDR1 as LGHNA and CDR2 as YNFKEQ. The trim removed 5 bases at V and 7 bases at J, leaving 7 bases unmatched. CDR3 nucleotides: TGTGCCAGCAGCTCACTAGCGGGAGTGAGGAATGAGCAGTTCTTC. It encodes CASSSLAGVRNEQFF.

This clone was observed a few times. The chain couples TRBV7-9 to TRBJ1-1, with D possibly being TRBD1 (5 bases). Looked up from germline, CDR1 is SEHNR and CDR2 is FQNEAQ (reference sequence). V was pared by 1 base and J by 4 bases, with 7 bases between. CDR3 length: 13 residues. The CDR3 spells CASSLDRGTEAFF. The CDR3 DNA sequence: TGTGCCAGCAGCTTAGATAGGGGCACTGAAGCTTTCTTT.

In its sample, this clone ranks as medium-sized. V gene TRBV10-3 combines with J gene TRBJ1-5; maybe TRBD1 (6 bases). Germline values: CDR1 ENHRY, CDR2 SYGVKD. Trimming cost V 3 bases and J 1 base, with 13 bases left between them. This CDR3 is built from 16 residues. The CDR3 is CAISDAGVGSNQPQHF. The DNA of the CDR3 is TGTGCCATCAGTGATGCAGGGGTAGGGAGCAATCAGCCCCAGCATTTT.

The J gene is TRBJ2-7, the V gene TRBV11-3; 7 bases fit TRBD1. This CDR3 comprises 12 residues. The junction had 3 bases not matched to a gene; V was cut back by 5 bases and J by 5 bases. Germline CDR1 is SGHNT and CDR2 is YENEEA. As DNA, the CDR3 is TGTGCCAGCAGCAGAACAGGGGACGAGCAGTACTTC. This encodes CASSRTGDEQYF.

V is TRBV25-1 and J is TRBJ2-2; no firm D call. Trimming pared 0 bases from V and 2 bases from J, leaving 4 bases between. In germline, CDR1 is MGHDK, CDR2 SYGVNS. The CDR3 has 14 residues. This CDR3 is CASSEYANTGELFF. CDR3 nucleotides: TGTGCCAGCAGTGAATACGCTAACACCGGGGAGCTGTTTTTT.

V gene TRBV6-1 combines with J gene TRBJ2-7, with TRBD2 identical over 8 bases. The CDR3 contains 13 residues. After removal of 10 bases from V and 2 bases from J, the junction contained 7 bases not matched to a gene. In germline, CDR1 is MNHNS, CDR2 SASEGT. The CDR3 is CATRTSGTYEQYF. CDR3 coding DNA: TGTGCCACCAGAACTAGCGGTACCTACGAGCAGTACTTC.

This chain connects TRBV13 to TRBJ2-1; D call uncertain. V was shortened by 5 bases and J by 3 bases, with 2 bases between the two germline ends. Germline CDR1 PRHDT, CDR2 FYEKMQ (reference sequence). CDR3 length: 11 amino acids. The CDR3 coding sequence is TGTGCCAGCAGCCTCTACAATGAGCAGTTCTTC. Translation: CASSLYNEQFF.

This clone was counted once. CDR3 DNA: TGTGCCAGCAGTTTATGGATTCGCCGAACCCACAATGAGCAGTTCTTC. Translation gives CASSLWIRRTHNEQFF. This chain links TRBV27 with TRBJ2-1, with D uncertain. The CDR3 length is 16 residues. The V gene lost 1 base and the J gene lost 5 bases, with 15 bases spanning the gap. Germline-derived CDR1 and CDR2 are MNHEY and SMNVEV (reference sequence).

This clone was detected a few times. V gene TRBV19 combines with J gene TRBJ2-5, with a tentative D call TRBD1 (6 bases). V lost 5 bases, J lost 5 bases, and 15 bases lay in between. Per the germline V gene, CDR1 is LNHDA and CDR2 is SQIVND (reference sequence). CDR3 length: 14 residues. This CDR3 is CASSYDRRGETQYF. The CDR3 region has the DNA TGTGCCAGTAGTTACGACAGGCGCGGTGAGACCCAGTACTTC.

The chain employs TRBV9 and TRBJ2-7; TRBD2 agrees at 10 bases. V lost 4 bases to trimming and J lost 2 bases; unmatched junction nucleotides: 6. The CDR3 has 15 amino acids. Germline V lookup: CDR1 SGDLS, CDR2 YYNGEE. For the CDR3, the DNA is TGTGCCAGCAGCCCCGGACTAGCGGAGACCTACGAGCAGTACTTC. Translation gives CASSPGLAETYEQYF.

The rearrangement uses TRBV27 and TRBJ2-7; 12 bases are shared with TRBD2. Germline lookup yields CDR1 MNHEY and CDR2 SMNVEV (reference sequence). Losses at the gene ends were 5 bases for V and 4 bases for J; bases not matched to a gene: 6. The CDR3 is 15 residues long. The CDR3 region is CASSASGRGLYEQYF. In DNA, the CDR3 is TGTGCCAGCAGTGCTAGCGGGAGGGGCCTTTACGAGCAGTACTTC.

The V and J genes are TRBV9 and TRBJ2-7; maybe TRBD1 (5 bases). Deletions cut 3 bases from V and 5 bases from J, with 12 bases between. CDR1 and CDR2 (germline): SGDLS, YYNGEE. The CDR3 length is 13 residues. CDR3 protein: CASSGQGYNEQYF. The CDR3 DNA is TGTGCCAGCAGCGGGCAGGGTTACAACGAGCAGTACTTC.